The present T cell receptor beta chain was sequenced within a study of TIL therapy for anti-PD-1-resistant metastatic lung cancer. Whole-study context: Patients had a median age of almost 55 years (range roughly 38-75).

The immunoSEQ assay was v3. TCRdb keeps only in-frame clones here, not all; method: immunoSEQ multiplex PCR. This repertoire shows tens of thousands of clones, 65% to 80% found once; its top ten account for about 15%. Remarks on this clone: The antigen remains undetermined.

Notes on the study in general: TIL clonotype persistence in blood showed no apparent association with response.

Time point in this sample: pre-treatment sample, taken before nivolumab and TIL therapy. The material sequenced was blood, taken at baseline. The origin of this receptor is a man between 65 and 85 years old with non-small cell lung cancer.

In DNA form, the CDR3 reads TGTGCCAGCGGGGGGCGGGAGCGCTACAATGAGCAGTTCTTC. This encodes CASGGRERYNEQFF. This chain links TRBV2 with TRBJ2-1; D possibly corresponds to TRBD2 (7 bases). V gave up 8 bases and J gave up 3 bases, with 14 bases separating them. Germline V gene data show CDR1 as SNHLY and CDR2 as FYNNEI. This CDR3 comprises 14 residues. The entire variable domain, with the rest obtained from reference TRBV2 and TRBJ2-1, is as follows: EPEVTQTPSHQVTQMGQEVILRCVPISNHLYFYWYRQILGQKVEFLVSFYNNEISEKSEIFDDQFSVERPDGSNFTLKIRSTKLEDSAMYFCASGGRERYNEQFFGPGTRLTVL.